Below, one T cell receptor beta chain is given with its context. Its antigen is still unknown. From 5'RACE with constant-segment primers came TCR alpha and TCR beta cDNA libraries that carried sample barcodes and UMIs. One entry per CDR3 protein results from TCRdb running MiXCR on the 5' RACE reads. The table lists fewer than 350,000 distinct CDR3 sequences, about 13% of them singletons. These data come from a study of T-cell memory formation after mild COVID-19. Study-wide results and limits: Some responding clones appeared in pre-infection memory, suggesting cross-reactive memory joined. Clones shrinking between day 15 and 85 showed a balanced CD4/CD8 split, and those that grew later tilted toward CD4+.

The clonotype was recovered from a man between 18 and 29 years old who had mild COVID-19 (a few samples of this study predate the infection). Cell type and time point are not known. What was sequenced was PBMCs or a T cell subset sorted from them (not recorded which).

CDR3 sequence reads: CASILDRAGNTEAFF. The CDR3 nucleotides are TGTGCCAGCATCCTGGACAGGGCTGGGAACACTGAAGCTTTCTTT. The chain carries TRBV7-9 and TRBJ1-1; 8 bases fit TRBD1. The J segment lost 1 base and the V segment lost 7 bases, leaving 8 bases of the junction unmatched. The germline V gene has CDR1 SEHNR and CDR2 FQNEAQ (reference sequence). This CDR3 has 15 amino acids.